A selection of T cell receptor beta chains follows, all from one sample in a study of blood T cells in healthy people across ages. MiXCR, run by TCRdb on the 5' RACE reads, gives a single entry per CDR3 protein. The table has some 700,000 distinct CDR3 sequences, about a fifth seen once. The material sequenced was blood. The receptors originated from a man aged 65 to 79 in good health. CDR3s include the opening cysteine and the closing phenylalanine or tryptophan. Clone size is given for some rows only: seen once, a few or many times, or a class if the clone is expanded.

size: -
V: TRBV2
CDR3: CASRGQMNTEAFF

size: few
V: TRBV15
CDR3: CATNRDRFPHTEAFF

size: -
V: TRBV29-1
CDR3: CSVGGTGGWTEAFF

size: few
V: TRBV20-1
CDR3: CSARDVNQPQHF

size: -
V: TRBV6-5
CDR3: CASSQDRRIYGYTF

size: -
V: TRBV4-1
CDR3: CASSQDKKLFF

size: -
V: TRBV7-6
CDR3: CASSNGELFF

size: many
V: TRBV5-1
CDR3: CASSLVGVELNTEAFF

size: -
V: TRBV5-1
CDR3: CASSLEGQTQKNEQFF

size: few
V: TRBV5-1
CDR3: CASSSGQVSFRDTQYF

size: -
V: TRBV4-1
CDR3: CASSQSDRHTGELFF

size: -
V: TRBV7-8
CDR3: CASSFTPLGGYTF

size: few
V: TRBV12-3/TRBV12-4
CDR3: CASSKGQGVNTGELFF

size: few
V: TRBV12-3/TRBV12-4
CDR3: CASSFREDYGYTF

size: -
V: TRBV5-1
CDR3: CASSLDHRAGGAFF

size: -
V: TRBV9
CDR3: CASSGTEGENIQYF

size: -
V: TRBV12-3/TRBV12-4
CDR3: CASSLAEGGVEAFF

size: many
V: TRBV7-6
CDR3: CASSSGQGVYEQYF

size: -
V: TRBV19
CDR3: CASSIAGFADTQYF

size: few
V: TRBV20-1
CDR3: CSARDLLEGLGYGYTF

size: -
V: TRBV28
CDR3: CASSRTPGLAGTQETQYF

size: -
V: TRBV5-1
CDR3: CASSSNPTAALSGNTIYF

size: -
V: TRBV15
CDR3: CATSGPVGPQYF

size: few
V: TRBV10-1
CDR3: CASSESKGHSPTDTQYF

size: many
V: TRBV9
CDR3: CASSVGTNYGYTF

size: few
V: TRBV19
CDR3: CASSIQTGGASSAGELFF

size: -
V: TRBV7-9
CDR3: CASSLLPAFEKLFF

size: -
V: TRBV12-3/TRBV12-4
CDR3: CASRELNTIYF

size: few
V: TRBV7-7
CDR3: CASSSPPGQLYF

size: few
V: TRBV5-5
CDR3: CASSLPPGAGHNEQFF

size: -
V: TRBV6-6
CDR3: CASKWGREGNQPQHF

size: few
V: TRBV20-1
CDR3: CSARDGTGGNQSQHF

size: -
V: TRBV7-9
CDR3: CASSKSTGSDTQYF

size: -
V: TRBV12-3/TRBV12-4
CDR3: CASTPTGGRDTEAFF

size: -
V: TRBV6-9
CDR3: CASSSRVYPDTQYF

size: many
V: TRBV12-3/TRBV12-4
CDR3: CASSLAGWNTGELFF

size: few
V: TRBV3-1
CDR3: CASSPSVNSGNTIYF